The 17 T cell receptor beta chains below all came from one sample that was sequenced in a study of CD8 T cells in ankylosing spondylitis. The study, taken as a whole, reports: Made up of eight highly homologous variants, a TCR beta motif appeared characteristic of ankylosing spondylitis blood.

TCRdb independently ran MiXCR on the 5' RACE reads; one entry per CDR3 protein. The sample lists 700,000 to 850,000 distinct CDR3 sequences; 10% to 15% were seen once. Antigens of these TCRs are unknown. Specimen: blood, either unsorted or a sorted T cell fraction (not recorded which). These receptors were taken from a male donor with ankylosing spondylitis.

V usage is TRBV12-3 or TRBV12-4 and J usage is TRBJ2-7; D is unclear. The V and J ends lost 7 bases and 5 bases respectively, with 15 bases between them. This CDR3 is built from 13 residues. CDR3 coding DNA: TGTGCCAGCACGTACCGGCCCCCCCACGAGCAGTACTTC. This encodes CASTYRPPHEQYF.

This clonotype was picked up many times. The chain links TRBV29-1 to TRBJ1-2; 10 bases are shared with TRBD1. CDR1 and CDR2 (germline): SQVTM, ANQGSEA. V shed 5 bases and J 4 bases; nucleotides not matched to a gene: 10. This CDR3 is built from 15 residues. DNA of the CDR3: TGCAGCGTTTTCGGGACAGGGGACTCTTTCTATGGCTACACCTTC. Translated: CSVFGTGDSFYGYTF.

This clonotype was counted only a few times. CDR3 loop: CASSYSVGGGTDTQYF. CDR3 bases: TGTGCCAGCAGTTACTCCGTCGGCGGGGGCACAGATACGCAGTATTTT. V is TRBV6-5 and J is TRBJ2-3, with a weak D call TRBD2 (6 bases). With 0 bases removed from V and 1 base from J, the gap between germline ends came to 11 bases. This CDR3 is 16 amino acids long. Germline CDR1 is MNHEY and CDR2 is SVGAGI.

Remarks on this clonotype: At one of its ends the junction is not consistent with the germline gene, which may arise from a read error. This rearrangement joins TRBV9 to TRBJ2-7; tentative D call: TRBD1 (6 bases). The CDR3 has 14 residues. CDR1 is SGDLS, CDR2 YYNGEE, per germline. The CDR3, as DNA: TGTTCCAGCAGCCACGGGACAAGGCTAAGCGAGCAGTACTTC. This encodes CSSSHGTRLSEQYF.

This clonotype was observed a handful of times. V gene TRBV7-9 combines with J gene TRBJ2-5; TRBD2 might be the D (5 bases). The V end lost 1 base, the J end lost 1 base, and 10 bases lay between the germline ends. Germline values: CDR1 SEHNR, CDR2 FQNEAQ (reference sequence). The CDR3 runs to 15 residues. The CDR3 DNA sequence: TGTGCCAGCAGCTTAGGCGGGCAGCCCCAAGAGACCCAGTACTTC. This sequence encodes CASSLGGQPQETQYF.

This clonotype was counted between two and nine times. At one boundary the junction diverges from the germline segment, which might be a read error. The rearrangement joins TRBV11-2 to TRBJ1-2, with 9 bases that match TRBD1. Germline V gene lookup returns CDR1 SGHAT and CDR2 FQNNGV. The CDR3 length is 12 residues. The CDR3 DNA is TGTGCCAGCAGCCAAACAGGGGGCCCAACACGCTTC. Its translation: CASSQTGGPTRF.

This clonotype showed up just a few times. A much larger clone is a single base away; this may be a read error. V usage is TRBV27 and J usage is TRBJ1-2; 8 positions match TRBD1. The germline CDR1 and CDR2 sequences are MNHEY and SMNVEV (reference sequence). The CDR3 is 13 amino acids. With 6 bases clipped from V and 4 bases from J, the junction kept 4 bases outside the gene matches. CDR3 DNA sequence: TGTGCCAGCAGGGTAGGACAGGGCTATGGCTACACCTTC. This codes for CASRVGQGYGYTF.

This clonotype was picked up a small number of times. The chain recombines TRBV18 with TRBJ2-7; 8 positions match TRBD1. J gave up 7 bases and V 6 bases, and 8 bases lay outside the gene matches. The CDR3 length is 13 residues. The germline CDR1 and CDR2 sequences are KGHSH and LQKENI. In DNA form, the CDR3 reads TGTGCCAGCTCCCGGGACAGGTCGGAAGAGCAGTACTTC. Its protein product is CASSRDRSEEQYF.

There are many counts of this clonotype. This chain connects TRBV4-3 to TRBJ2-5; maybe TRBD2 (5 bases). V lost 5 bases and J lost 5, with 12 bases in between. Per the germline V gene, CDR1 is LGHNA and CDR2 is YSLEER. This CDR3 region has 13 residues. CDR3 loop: CASSSRRGETQYF. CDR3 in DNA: TGCGCCAGCAGCTCAAGGAGAGGGGAGACCCAGTACTTC.

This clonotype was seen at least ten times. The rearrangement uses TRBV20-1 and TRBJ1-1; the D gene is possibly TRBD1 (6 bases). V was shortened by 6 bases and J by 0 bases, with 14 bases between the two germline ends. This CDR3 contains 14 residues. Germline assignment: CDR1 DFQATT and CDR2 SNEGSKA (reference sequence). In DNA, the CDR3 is TGCAGTGCAGCTTCCGGGACACTGAACACTGAAGCTTTCTTT. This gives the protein CSAASGTLNTEAFF.

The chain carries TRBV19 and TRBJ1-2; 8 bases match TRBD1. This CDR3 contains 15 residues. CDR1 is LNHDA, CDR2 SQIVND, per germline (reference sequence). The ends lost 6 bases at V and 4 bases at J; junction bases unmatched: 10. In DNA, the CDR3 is TGTGCCAGTAGGAATACAGGGGGAAGAGGCTATGGCTACACCTTC. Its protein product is CASRNTGGRGYGYTF.

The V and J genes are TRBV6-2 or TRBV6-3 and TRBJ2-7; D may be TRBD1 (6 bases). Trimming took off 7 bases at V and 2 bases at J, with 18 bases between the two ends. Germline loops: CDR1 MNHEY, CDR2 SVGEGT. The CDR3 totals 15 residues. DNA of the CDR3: TGTGCCAGCAATGATAGACAGGAACCCCCCTACGAGCAGTACTTC. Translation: CASNDRQEPPYEQYF.

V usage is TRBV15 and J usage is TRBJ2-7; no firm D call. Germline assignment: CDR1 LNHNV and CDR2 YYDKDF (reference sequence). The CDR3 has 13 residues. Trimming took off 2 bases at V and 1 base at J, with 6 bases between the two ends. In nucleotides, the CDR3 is TGTGCCACCAGCAGACTCCTGTCCTACGAGCAGTACTTC. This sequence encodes CATSRLLSYEQYF.

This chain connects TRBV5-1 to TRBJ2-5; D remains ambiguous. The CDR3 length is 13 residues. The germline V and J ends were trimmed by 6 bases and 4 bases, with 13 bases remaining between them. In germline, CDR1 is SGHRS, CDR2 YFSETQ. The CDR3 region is CASTESRAETQYF. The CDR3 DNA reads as TGCGCCAGCACCGAATCTAGGGCAGAGACCCAGTACTTC. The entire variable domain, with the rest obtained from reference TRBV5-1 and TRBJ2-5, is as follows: KAGVTQTPRYLIKTRGQQVTLSCSPISGHRSVSWYQQTPGQGLQFLFEYFSETQRNKGNFPGRFSGRQFSNSRSEMNVSTLELGDSALYLCASTESRAETQYFGPGTRLLVL.

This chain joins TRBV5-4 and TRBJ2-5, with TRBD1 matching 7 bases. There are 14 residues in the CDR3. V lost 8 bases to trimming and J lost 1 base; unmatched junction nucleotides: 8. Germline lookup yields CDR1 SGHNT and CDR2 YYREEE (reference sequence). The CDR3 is CASARGLLQETQYF. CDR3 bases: TGTGCCAGTGCGAGGGGGCTCCTCCAAGAGACCCAGTACTTC. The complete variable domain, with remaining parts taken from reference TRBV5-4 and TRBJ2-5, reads ETGVTQSPTHLIKTRGQQVTLRCSSQSGHNTVSWYQQALGQGPQFIFQYYREEENGRGNFPPRFSGLQFPNYSSELNVNALELDDSALYLCASARGLLQETQYFGPGTRLLVL.

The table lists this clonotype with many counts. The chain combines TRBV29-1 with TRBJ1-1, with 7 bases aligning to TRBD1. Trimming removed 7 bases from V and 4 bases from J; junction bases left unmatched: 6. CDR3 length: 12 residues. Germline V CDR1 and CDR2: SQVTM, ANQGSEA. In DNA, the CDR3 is TGCAGCGCCATGGGACAGTTCACTGAAGCTTTCTTT. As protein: CSAMGQFTEAFF.

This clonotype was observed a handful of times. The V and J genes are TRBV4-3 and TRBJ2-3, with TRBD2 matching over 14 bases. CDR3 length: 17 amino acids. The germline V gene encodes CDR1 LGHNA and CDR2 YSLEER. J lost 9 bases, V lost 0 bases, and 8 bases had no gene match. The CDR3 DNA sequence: TGCGCCAGCAGCCAAGAAGTTGGGACTAGCGGGAGACCCACGCAGTATTTT. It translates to CASSQEVGTSGRPTQYF.